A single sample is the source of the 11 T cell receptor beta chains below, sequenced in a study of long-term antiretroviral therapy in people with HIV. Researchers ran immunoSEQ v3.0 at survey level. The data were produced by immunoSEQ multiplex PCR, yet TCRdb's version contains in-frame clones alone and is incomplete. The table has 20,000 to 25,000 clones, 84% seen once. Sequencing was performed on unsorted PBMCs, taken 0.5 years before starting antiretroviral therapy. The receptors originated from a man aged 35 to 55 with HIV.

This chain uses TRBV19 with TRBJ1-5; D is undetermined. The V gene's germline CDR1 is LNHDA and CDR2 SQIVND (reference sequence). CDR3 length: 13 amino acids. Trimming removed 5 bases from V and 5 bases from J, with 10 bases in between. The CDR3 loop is CASSLAGDQPQHF. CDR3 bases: TGTGCCAGTAGTCTGGCAGGAGATCAGCCCCAGCATTTT.

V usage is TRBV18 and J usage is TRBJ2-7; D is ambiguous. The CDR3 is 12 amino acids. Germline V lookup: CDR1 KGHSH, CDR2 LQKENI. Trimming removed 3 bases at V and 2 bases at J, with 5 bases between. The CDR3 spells CASSPSAYEQYF. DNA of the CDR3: TGTGCCAGCTCACCGTCAGCCTACGAGCAGTACTTC.

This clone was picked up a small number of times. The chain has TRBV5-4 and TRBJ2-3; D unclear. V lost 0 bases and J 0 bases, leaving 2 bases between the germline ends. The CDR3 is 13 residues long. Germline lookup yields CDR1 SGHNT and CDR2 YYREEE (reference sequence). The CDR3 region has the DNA TGTGCCAGCAGCTTGGAGAGCACAGATACGCAGTATTTT. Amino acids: CASSLESTDTQYF. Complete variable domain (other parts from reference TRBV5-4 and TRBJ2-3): ETGVTQSPTHLIKTRGQQVTLRCSSQSGHNTVSWYQQALGQGPQFIFQYYREEENGRGNFPPRFSGLQFPNYSSELNVNALELDDSALYLCASSLESTDTQYFGPGTRLTVL.

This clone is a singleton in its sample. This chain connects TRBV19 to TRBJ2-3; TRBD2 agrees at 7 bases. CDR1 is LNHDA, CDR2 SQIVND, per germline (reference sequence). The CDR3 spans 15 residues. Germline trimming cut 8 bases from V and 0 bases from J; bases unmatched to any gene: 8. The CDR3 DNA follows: TGTGCCAGTCCGTTGGGGGGGTCTAGCACAGATACGCAGTATTTT. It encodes CASPLGGSSTDTQYF.

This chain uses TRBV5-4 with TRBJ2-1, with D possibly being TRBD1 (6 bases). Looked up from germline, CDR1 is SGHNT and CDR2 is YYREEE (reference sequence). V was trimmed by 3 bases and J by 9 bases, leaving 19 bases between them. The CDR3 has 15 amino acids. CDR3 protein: CASSSPDRSRFEQFF. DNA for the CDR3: TGTGCCAGCAGCTCCCCGGACAGAAGTCGATTTGAGCAGTTCTTC.

CDR3 nucleotides: TGTGCCAGCTCTCAGCGCGGGGATGAAAAACTGTTTTTT. Translating it yields CASSQRGDEKLFF. The rearrangement joins TRBV6-1 to TRBJ1-4; D gene uncertain. V was shortened by 8 bases and J by 6 bases, with 13 bases between the two germline ends. The germline V gene has CDR1 MNHNS and CDR2 SASEGT. This CDR3 comprises 13 residues.

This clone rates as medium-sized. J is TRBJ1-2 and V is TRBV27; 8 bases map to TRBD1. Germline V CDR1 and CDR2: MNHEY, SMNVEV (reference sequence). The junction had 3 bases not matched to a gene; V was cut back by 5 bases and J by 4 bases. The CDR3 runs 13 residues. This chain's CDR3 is CASSPTGVYGYTF. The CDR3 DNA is TGTGCCAGCAGTCCGACAGGGGTCTATGGCTACACCTTC.

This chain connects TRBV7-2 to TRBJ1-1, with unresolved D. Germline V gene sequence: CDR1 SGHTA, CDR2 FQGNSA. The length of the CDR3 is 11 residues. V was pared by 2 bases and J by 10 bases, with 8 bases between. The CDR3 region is CASSLTKGAFF. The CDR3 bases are TGTGCCAGCAGCTTAACGAAAGGAGCTTTCTTT.

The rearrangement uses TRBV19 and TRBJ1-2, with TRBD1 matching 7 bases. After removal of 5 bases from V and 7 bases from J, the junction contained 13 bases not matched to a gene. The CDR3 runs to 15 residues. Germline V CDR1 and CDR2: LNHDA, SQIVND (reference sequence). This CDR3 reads CASSLTGAPRFGYTF. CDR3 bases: TGTGCCAGTAGTCTAACAGGGGCGCCACGGTTTGGCTACACCTTC. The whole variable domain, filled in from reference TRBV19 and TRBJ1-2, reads DGGITQSPKYLFRKEGQNVTLSCEQNLNHDAMYWYRQDPGQGLRLIYYSQIVNDFQKGDIAEGYSVSREKKESFPLTVTSAQKNPTAFYLCASSLTGAPRFGYTFGSGTRLTVV.

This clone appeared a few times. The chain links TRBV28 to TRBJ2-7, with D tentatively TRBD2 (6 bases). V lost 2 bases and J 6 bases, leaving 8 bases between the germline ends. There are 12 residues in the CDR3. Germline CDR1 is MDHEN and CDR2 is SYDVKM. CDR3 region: CASSLAGTEQYF. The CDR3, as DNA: TGTGCCAGCAGTTTAGCGGGGACCGAGCAGTACTTC.

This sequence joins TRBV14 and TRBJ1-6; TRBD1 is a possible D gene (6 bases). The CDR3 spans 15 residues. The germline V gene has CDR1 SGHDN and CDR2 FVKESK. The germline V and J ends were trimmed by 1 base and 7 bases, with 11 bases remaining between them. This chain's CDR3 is CASSQVGGGNSPLHF. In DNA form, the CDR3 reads TGTGCCAGCAGCCAAGTGGGGGGCGGGAATTCACCCCTCCACTTT.